This T cell receptor beta chain was sequenced in a study of blood T cells in healthy people across ages. Study-level findings and limits: PBMCs left unsorted prevented a conclusive naive versus antigen-experienced comparison. Considered underestimates were the diversity estimates obtained from one million T cells.

CDR3 size: 16 residues. The junction had 4 bases not matched to a gene; V was cut back by 0 bases and J by 2 bases. CDR1 MNHEY and CDR2 SVGAGI come from the germline V gene. Primed by a sample-barcoded 5' primer and a J-beta primer mix, a second PCR proceeded for about 6 to 12 cycles. TCRdb itself ran the 5' RACE reads through MiXCR, one entry per CDR3 protein. The sample shows roughly 1.9 million distinct CDR3 sequences, 30% to 40% of them seen only once. A word on this clonotype: The antigen is not known.

The donors, all healthy, were Caucasians living in Russia, aged roughly 6 to 100. The sequenced material came from blood. V is TRBV6-5 and J is TRBJ1-2; TRBD1 agrees at 9 bases. The receptor comes from a human donor in good health. CDR3 DNA sequence: TGTGCCAGCAGTTACTCCAACAGGGGGCAAAACTATGGCTACACCTTC. It translates to CASSYSNRGQNYGYTF.